This entry lists 7 T cell receptor beta chains sequenced from one sample in a study of cytomegalovirus exposure and HLA in healthy donors. 60 Vbeta and 13 Jbeta primers were used in PCR. Libraries were prepared by immunoSEQ multiplex PCR; TCRdb keeps only in-frame clonotypes and omits some of them. The data contain 150,000 to 200,000 clones, under 80% of them seen just once; the ten biggest clones take up about 13%. Material for sequencing was PBMCs. Receptors were obtained from a woman in her forties or fifties in good health and CMV-seropositive.

The chain carries TRBV18 and TRBJ2-1; 8 positions agree with TRBD1. This CDR3 spans 13 amino acids. V dropped 5 bases and J dropped 5; count of bases not matched to a gene: 2. Germline V lookup: CDR1 KGHSH, CDR2 LQKENI. The CDR3 reads CASSLQGDNEQFF. CDR3 bases: TGTGCCAGCTCATTACAGGGGGACAATGAGCAGTTCTTC.

This clone came up a few times. The genes are TRBV12-5 and TRBJ2-7; TRBD2 aligns across 9 bases. Unmatched junction bases numbered 4, after V lost 2 bases and J lost 8 bases. CDR1 and CDR2 from the germline V gene are LGHNT and FRNRAP. The CDR3 runs 13 residues. The CDR3, as DNA: TGTGCTAGTGGTTTGCAGCGGGGGGTTCAGCAGTACTTC. Residues: CASGLQRGVQQYF. Full variable domain (missing parts from reference TRBV12-5 and TRBJ2-7): DARVTQTPRHKVTEMGQEVTMRCQPILGHNTVFWYRQTMMQGLELLAYFRNRAPLDDSGMPKDRFSAEMPDATLATLKIQPSEPRDSAVYFCASGLQRGVQQYFGPGTRLTVT.

The CDR3 nucleotides are TGTGCCAGCAGTGAAGTTAGCGTTCTCAGCGCTGGAAACACCATATATTTT. Translation: CASSEVSVLSAGNTIYF. The chain joins TRBV6-1 to TRBJ1-3; D is undetermined. V was shortened by 1 base and J by 2 bases, with 15 bases between the two germline ends. Germline V gene lookup returns CDR1 MNHNS and CDR2 SASEGT. The CDR3 runs 17 residues.

This sequence joins TRBV6-5 and TRBJ1-1; 10 bases line up with TRBD1. Germline CDR1 reads MNHEY; CDR2 reads SVGAGI. Losses at the gene ends were 8 bases for V and 6 bases for J; bases not matched to a gene: 9. The CDR3 loop spans 14 amino acids. This CDR3 is CASRRGQGVSEAFF. In DNA, the CDR3 is TGTGCCAGCCGAAGAGGACAGGGGGTTTCTGAAGCTTTCTTT.

The V and J genes are TRBV7-9 and TRBJ2-5, with TRBD1 matching over 8 bases. This CDR3 region has 15 residues. V lost 1 base to trimming and J lost 5 bases; unmatched junction nucleotides: 6. Germline CDR1 and CDR2: SEHNR and FQNEAQ (reference sequence). CDR3: CASSLEGRGQETQYF. The CDR3 nucleotides are TGTGCCAGCAGCTTAGAAGGCAGGGGGCAGGAGACCCAGTACTTC.

The chain joins TRBV29-1 to TRBJ2-4, with D possibly being TRBD2 (6 bases). The CDR3 spans 14 residues. Germline CDR1 SQVTM, CDR2 ANQGSEA. Trimming took off 4 bases at V and 8 bases at J, with 18 bases between the two ends. CDR3 DNA: TGCAGCGTTGTAAGAGGGGCAGGAGGGCACATTCAGTACTTC. This encodes CSVVRGAGGHIQYF.

This chain links TRBV10-3 with TRBJ1-2, with D maybe TRBD1 (6 bases). The CDR3 sequence is 13 residues long. The germline gives CDR1 ENHRY, CDR2 SYGVKD. Trimming took 2 bases from V and 8 from J, leaving 12 bases between them. The CDR3: CAISEGQFRGYTF. In DNA form, the CDR3 reads TGTGCCATCAGTGAGGGACAGTTTAGGGGCTACACCTTC.